These T cell receptor beta chains were read from a single sample in a study of blood T cell repertoires in COVID-19. TCRdb's table, derived via immunoSEQ multiplex PCR, lists solely in-frame clones and lacks some. The data contain about 50,000 clones, 81% of them singletons. The sequenced sample was peripheral blood. The origin of the receptors is a woman of 80 years or more with COVID-19, enrolled during active disease. Each CDR3 is given with its conserved first and last residue. Rows may omit the clone size; those that give it use once, few, many or a size class.

length	size	V	J	CDR3
14	-	TRBV6-5	TRBJ2-1	CASRQGLASGEQFF
15	once	TRBV12-5	TRBJ2-7	CASGLTSGFSYEQYF
14	few	TRBV19	TRBJ1-1	CASSPPGQGVTAFF
15	few	TRBV5-4	TRBJ2-7	CASSHSLTSGYEQYF
13	-	TRBV18	TRBJ1-1	CASSPLEGTEAFF
15	few	TRBV2	TRBJ2-5	CASSDQGNSVETQYF
19	-	TRBV4-1	TRBJ2-7	CASSQVTETVLHSGYEQYF
16	few	TRBV4-1	TRBJ1-6	CASSQGWRSYNSPLHF
15	-	TRBV5-8	TRBJ2-3	CASSFRDRVEATQYF
17	-	TRBV5-8	TRBJ2-2	CASSPRTSGRGAGELFF
13	-	TRBV10-3	TRBJ2-3	CASFGTRTDTQYF
16	-	TRBV24-1	TRBJ2-2	CATSDSRLVNTGELFF
17	-	TRBV18	TRBJ1-3	CASSPQTGRFSGNTIYF
12	-	TRBV19	TRBJ1-1	CASSIGGEEAFF
16	-	TRBV4-1	TRBJ2-1	CASSHIGVAVNNEQFF
14	-	TRBV7-2	TRBJ2-2	CASSLGANTGELFF
20	-	TRBV7-3	TRBJ2-1	CASSPGAWTSGSSSYNEQFF
15	-	TRBV25-1	TRBJ2-7	CASSEFGSGSYEQYF
15	-	TRBV10-3	TRBJ1-4	CAISESLGANEKLFF
17	-	TRBV6-1	TRBJ2-7	CASSGETSGRSSYEQYF
13	few	TRBV10-1	TRBJ2-2	CASREGGAGELFF
16	-	TRBV7-9	TRBJ2-7	CASSLRGEGRSYEQYF
12	-	TRBV25-1	TRBJ1-2	CASSKTVYGYTF
16	-	TRBV5-1	TRBJ1-6	CASSSYYGVLDSPLHF
15	-	TRBV15	TRBJ2-3	CATSRGTSGTDTQYF
15	-	TRBV2	TRBJ2-3	CASTFQVSNTDTQYF
14	-	TRBV14	TRBJ2-7	CASSQEGRPHEQYF
16	once	TRBV18	TRBJ2-1	CASSPRTSGSHNEQFF
15	-	TRBV4-1	TRBJ2-7	CASSQGTPSSYEQYF
20	few	TRBV28	TRBJ2-6	CASSLSSGRALSSGANVLTF
13	-	TRBV19	TRBJ1-1	CASSMNRGFEAFF
15	-	TRBV27	TRBJ2-1	CASSLREGGGNEQFF
12	-	TRBV6-1	TRBJ2-3	CASSELSDTQYF
11	-	TRBV5-8	TRBJ2-7	CASSLAHEQYF
15	-	TRBV20-1	TRBJ2-1	CSASNSESSYNEQFF
16	-	TRBV27	TRBJ2-5	CASSSLRTGPQETQYF